The sequence of this TCR beta chain was determined in a study of T cells in Graves' hyperthyroidism and ophthalmopathy. On this clonotype: Its specificity is not known.

The CDR3 covers 16 residues. Germline V gene data show CDR1 as SGHDN and CDR2 as FVKESK. V was clipped by 2 bases and J by 4 bases; unmatched bases: 10. Patients aged 18 to 65 had newly diagnosed hyperthyroidism lasting under 2 months. Findings of the study overall: Expanded thyroid clonotypes (above 0.001) were mostly also found in blood.

TCR beta CDR3 sequences were amplified from RNA transcripts. A first-round RT-PCR of the TCR CDR3 used the HTBI primer set. MiXCR, applied by TCRdb to the multiplex PCR reads, yields one record per CDR3 protein. This table has approximately 870,000 distinct CDR3 sequences, 35% to 45% appearing once. This chain joins TRBV14 and TRBJ1-2; 7 positions match TRBD1. The sample consisted of blood. This clonotype originated in a man aged 18 to 29 with Graves' hyperthyroidism. This CDR3 is CASSQRDSAPFYGYTF. The CDR3 DNA sequence: TGTGCCAGCAGCCAACGGGACAGTGCTCCTTTCTATGGCTACACCTTC. The full variable domain, with the rest looked up from reference TRBV14 and TRBJ1-2, is EAGVTQFPSHSVIEKGQTVTLRCDPISGHDNLYWYRRVMGKEIKFLLHFVKESKQDESGMPNNRFLAERTGGTYSTLKVQPAELEDSGVYFCASSQRDSAPFYGYTFGSGTRLTVV.